This passage covers 14 T cell receptor beta chains from one sample sequenced in a study of blood T cells in healthy people across ages. A second roughly 7 to 12 cycle PCR used barcoded and J-beta primers. A single record per CDR3 protein comes from TCRdb applying MiXCR to the 5' RACE reads. The top ten hold around 25% of the sample, which has about 580,000 distinct CDR3 sequences, 45% to 55% seen once. The specimen sequenced was blood. The receptor source for this set is a man at least 80 years old in good health.

As to this clonotype: Just one base apart from a much larger clone, this may be a read error. The rearrangement uses TRBV6-5 and TRBJ2-7, with D tentatively TRBD1 or TRBD2 (5 bases each). This CDR3 has 14 amino acids. Germline V lookup: CDR1 MNHEY, CDR2 SVGAGI. This CDR3 reads CVSSRDSGRDEQYF. The CDR3 nucleotides read TGTGTCAGCAGTCGAGACAGCGGCCGGGACGAGCAGTACTTC.

This clonotype was recorded a few times. Here the CDR3 DNA reads TGCAGTGCGGACCGGGACAGGGGGGAACTAGCGGGATACAATGAGCAGTTCTTC. Residues: CSADRDRGELAGYNEQFF. The chain combines TRBV20-1 with TRBJ2-1; TRBD1 is a possible D gene (11 bases). The germline CDR1 and CDR2 sequences are DFQATT and SNEGSKA (reference sequence). V lost 6 bases and J lost 4, with 28 bases in between. The CDR3 runs to 18 residues.

This clonotype has just a few counts. The chain links TRBV7-2 to TRBJ2-7; D call uncertain. Germline CDR1 is SGHTA and CDR2 is FQGNSA. The V end was cut by 4 bases, the J end by 3 bases, with 16 bases between. The CDR3 totals 15 residues. The CDR3 sequence is CASSSAARVLYEQYF. CDR3 DNA: TGTGCCAGCAGCTCTGCAGCTCGGGTCCTCTACGAGCAGTACTTC.

Ten or more counts support this clonotype. CDR3 region: CASSTSKRGGSDTQYF. The CDR3 bases are TGTGCCAGCAGTACCTCGAAGCGGGGGGGATCTGATACGCAGTATTTT. The chain is built from TRBV6-6 and TRBJ2-3, with 10 bases that match TRBD2. The CDR3 covers 16 residues. V trimming: 5 bases; J trimming: 6 bases; junction bases outside the gene matches: 11. CDR1 and CDR2 from the germline V gene are MNHNY and SVGAGI (reference sequence).

The genes are TRBV20-1 and TRBJ2-4, with D perhaps matching TRBD1 or TRBD2 (7 bases each). With 5 bases removed from V and 2 bases from J, the gap between germline ends came to 16 bases. This CDR3 is built from 15 residues. Germline CDR1 is DFQATT and CDR2 is SNEGSKA (reference sequence). CDR3 sequence (DNA): TGCAGTGCTCCCCAGGGGGGGACGACCAAAAACATTCAGTACTTC. Protein: CSAPQGGTTKNIQYF.

The table lists this clonotype with a count of one. At one end, the junction sequence differs from germline, possibly due to a read error. The rearrangement uses TRBV25-1 and TRBJ2-6; a possible D gene is TRBD1 (5 bases). The CDR3 loop spans 13 amino acids. Germline V CDR1 and CDR2: MGHDK, SYGVNS. The CDR3, as DNA: TGTGTCAGCACAGGTCTTGGGGCCAACGTCCTGACTTTC. Translating it yields CVSTGLGANVLTF.

About this clonotype itself: A much larger clone differs from this one at a single base, so this may be a read error. The chain uses TRBV6-6 and TRBJ1-2; no reliable D call. Between the trimmed V and J ends, which lost 0 bases and 6 bases, there was a span of 5 bases. Germline CDR1 MNHNY, CDR2 SVGAGI (reference sequence). There are 12 residues in the CDR3. CDR3 residues: CASSYSLNGYTF. In nucleotides, the CDR3 is TGTGCCAGCAGTTACTCGTTAAATGGCTACACCTTC.

The J gene is TRBJ1-2, the V gene TRBV20-1; 8 nucleotides agree with TRBD1. V shed 5 bases and J 3 bases; nucleotides not matched to a gene: 8. Germline CDR1 reads DFQATT; CDR2 reads SNEGSKA (reference sequence). The CDR3 runs 14 residues. CDR3 DNA sequence: TGCAGTGCTCCCCGCGACAGGGGAGACTATGGCTACACCTTC. Its translation: CSAPRDRGDYGYTF.

The chain recombines TRBV2 with TRBJ1-1; the D is unclear. Germline CDR1 reads SNHLY; CDR2 reads FYNNEI. V was clipped by 4 bases and J by 0 bases, with 9 bases between them. CDR3 length: 14 residues. CDR3 in amino acids: CASSAFSMNTEAFF. The CDR3 region has the DNA TGTGCCAGCAGTGCTTTCAGCATGAACACTGAAGCTTTCTTT.

The chain employs TRBV20-1 and TRBJ2-7; possibly TRBD1 for D (5 bases). Germline CDR1 is DFQATT and CDR2 is SNEGSKA (reference sequence). The CDR3 is 12 amino acids. V shed 4 bases and J shed 7 bases, with 14 bases lying between them. CDR3 protein: CSATLTDCEQYF. The CDR3 region has the DNA TGCAGTGCTACCCTGACAGATTGTGAGCAGTACTTC.

This clonotype was seen repeatedly, ten times or more. The rearrangement links TRBV5-1 to TRBJ2-1, with D tentatively TRBD2 (5 bases). The V end lost 1 base, the J end lost 9 bases, and 11 bases lay between the germline ends. Per germline, CDR1 SGHRS and CDR2 YFSETQ. The CDR3 covers 13 residues. CDR3 nucleotide sequence: TGCGCCAGCAGCTTGTGGGGTGCGGGTGAGCAGTTCTTC. As protein: CASSLWGAGEQFF.

The rearrangement uses TRBV7-6 and TRBJ1-4, with TRBD1 identical over 12 bases. The CDR3 runs 16 residues. CDR1 and CDR2 from the germline V gene are SGHVS and FNYEAQ. Losses at the gene ends were 3 bases for V and 8 bases for J; bases not matched to a gene: 7. DNA of the CDR3: TGTGCCAGCAGCTTTGGGACAGGGGGCGTCGGGGAAAAACTGTTTTTT. Protein: CASSFGTGGVGEKLFF.

The V and J genes are TRBV2 and TRBJ2-7; no clear D. The DNA matches TRBJ2-5 better at its end, which makes the J call doubtful. Germline assignment: CDR1 SNHLY and CDR2 FYNNEI. The CDR3 has 14 residues. The chain's CDR3 is CASSETSRRETQYF. The CDR3 DNA sequence: TGTGCCAGCAGTGAAACCAGCCGGCGGGAGACCCAGTACTTC.

CDR3 in DNA: TGCAGTGCTAGATCCAGGGGGCGCTTCGCTGAAGCTTTCTTT. Translated: CSARSRGRFAEAFF. The V and J genes are TRBV20-1 and TRBJ1-1; 8 bases match TRBD1. Germline-derived CDR1 and CDR2 are DFQATT and SNEGSKA (reference sequence). This CDR3 is built from 14 residues. After removal of 2 bases from V and 6 bases from J, the junction contained 8 bases not matched to a gene.